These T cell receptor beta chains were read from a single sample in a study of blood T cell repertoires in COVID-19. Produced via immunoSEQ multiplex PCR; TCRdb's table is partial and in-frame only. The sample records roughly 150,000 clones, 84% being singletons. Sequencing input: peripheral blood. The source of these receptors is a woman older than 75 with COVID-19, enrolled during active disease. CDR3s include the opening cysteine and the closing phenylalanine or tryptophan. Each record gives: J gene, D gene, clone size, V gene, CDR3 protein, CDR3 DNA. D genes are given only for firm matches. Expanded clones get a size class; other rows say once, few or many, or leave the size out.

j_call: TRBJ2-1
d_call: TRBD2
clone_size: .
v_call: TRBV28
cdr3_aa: CGVGSSGISYNEQFF
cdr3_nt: TGTGGTGTTGGGTCGAGCGGGATCTCCTACAATGAGCAGTTCTTC

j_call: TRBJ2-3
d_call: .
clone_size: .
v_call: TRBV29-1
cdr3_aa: CSVDGTPGDTDTQYF
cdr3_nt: TGCAGCGTCGACGGGACACCCGGGGACACAGATACGCAGTATTTT

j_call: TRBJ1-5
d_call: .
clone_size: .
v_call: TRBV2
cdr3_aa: CASSEGAPGQPQHF
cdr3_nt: TGTGCCAGCAGTGAAGGGGCTCCCGGTCAGCCCCAGCATTTT

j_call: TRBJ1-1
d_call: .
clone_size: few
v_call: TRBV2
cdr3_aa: CASETGFVAFF
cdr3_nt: TGTGCCAGCGAGACAGGATTTGTAGCTTTCTTT

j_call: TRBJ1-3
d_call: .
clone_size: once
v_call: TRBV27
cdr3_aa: CASAIAYPDRSPGNTIYF
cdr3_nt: TGTGCCAGCGCAATTGCCTATCCAGACAGGTCTCCTGGAAACACCATATATTTT

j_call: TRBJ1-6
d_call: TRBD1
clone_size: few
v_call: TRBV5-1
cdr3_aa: CASRTDRASSYNSPLHF
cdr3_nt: TGCGCCAGCAGGACGGACAGGGCGAGCTCCTATAATTCACCCCTCCACTTT

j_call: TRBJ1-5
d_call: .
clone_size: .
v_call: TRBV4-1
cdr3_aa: CASSPIYQPQHF
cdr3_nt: TGCGCCAGCAGCCCTATTTATCAGCCCCAGCATTTT

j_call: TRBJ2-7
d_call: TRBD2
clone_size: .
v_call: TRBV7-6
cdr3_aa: CASIQRGGGADEQYF
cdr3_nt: TGTGCCAGCATTCAACGGGGGGGCGGAGCGGACGAGCAGTACTTC

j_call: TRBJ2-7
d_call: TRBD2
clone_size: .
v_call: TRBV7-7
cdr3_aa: CASSPAGVSYEQYF
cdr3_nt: TGTGCTAGCAGCCCAGCGGGGGTTTCCTACGAGCAGTACTTC

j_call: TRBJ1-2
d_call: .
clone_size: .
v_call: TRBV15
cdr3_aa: CATSSTPRGLNGYTF
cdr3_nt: TGTGCCACCAGCAGTACCCCCCGAGGCCTGAACGGCTACACCTTC

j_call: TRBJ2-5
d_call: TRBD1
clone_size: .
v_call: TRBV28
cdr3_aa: CASRRPGQGETQYF
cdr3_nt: TGTGCCAGCAGACGACCGGGACAGGGGGAGACCCAGTACTTC

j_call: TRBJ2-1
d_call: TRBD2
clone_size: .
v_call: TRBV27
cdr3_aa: CASSFQRGAHEQFF
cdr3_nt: TGTGCCAGCAGTTTCCAGCGGGGGGCCCATGAGCAGTTCTTC

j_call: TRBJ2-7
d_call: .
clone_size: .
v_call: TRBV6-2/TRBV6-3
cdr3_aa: CASSYRRYEQYF
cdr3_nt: TGTGCCAGCAGTTACCGCAGATACGAGCAGTACTTC

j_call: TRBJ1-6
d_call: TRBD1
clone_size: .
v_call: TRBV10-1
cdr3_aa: CASRRDRGSPLHF
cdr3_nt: TGCGCCAGCAGGCGGGACAGAGGATCACCCCTCCACTTT

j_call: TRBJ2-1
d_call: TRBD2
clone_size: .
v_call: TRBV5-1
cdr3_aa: CASSPLAGGLYNEQFF
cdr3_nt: TGCGCCAGCAGTCCGCTAGCGGGAGGACTCTACAATGAGCAGTTCTTC